Here is one T cell receptor beta chain with its context. Its antigen is unidentified. The CDR3 is made up of 15 amino acids. V lost 2 bases and J lost 2, with 12 bases in between. Germline CDR1 and CDR2: MNHEY and SVGAGI. This sample was included in a study of breast tumors, draining lymph nodes, adjacent tissues. Notes on the study in general: The data were judged consistent with most tumor T cells coming from lymph node and expanding in tumor. Data only fit, rather than demonstrated, lymph node origin of most tumor T cells. Tumors had less TCR diversity than lymph nodes, more than nontumor tissue. Compared with basal-like, luminal-like tumors shared significantly more repertoire with nontumor tissue.

Breast cancer patients provided tissue from their axillary draining lymph nodes. Each CDR3 protein gets one entry after TCRdb re-called the multiplex PCR reads with MiXCR. This sample has about 200,000 distinct CDR3 sequences, with about 32% found just once. The chain joins TRBV6-5 to TRBJ1-2; D is undetermined. Specimen: axillary lymph node tissue. The source of this sequence is a female donor with breast cancer. Some clones in this sample may be carry-over from other donors' samples. The CDR3 spells CASSYRVGANYGYTF. In nucleotides, the CDR3 is TGTGCCAGCAGTTACAGGGTGGGAGCCAACTATGGCTACACCTTC.